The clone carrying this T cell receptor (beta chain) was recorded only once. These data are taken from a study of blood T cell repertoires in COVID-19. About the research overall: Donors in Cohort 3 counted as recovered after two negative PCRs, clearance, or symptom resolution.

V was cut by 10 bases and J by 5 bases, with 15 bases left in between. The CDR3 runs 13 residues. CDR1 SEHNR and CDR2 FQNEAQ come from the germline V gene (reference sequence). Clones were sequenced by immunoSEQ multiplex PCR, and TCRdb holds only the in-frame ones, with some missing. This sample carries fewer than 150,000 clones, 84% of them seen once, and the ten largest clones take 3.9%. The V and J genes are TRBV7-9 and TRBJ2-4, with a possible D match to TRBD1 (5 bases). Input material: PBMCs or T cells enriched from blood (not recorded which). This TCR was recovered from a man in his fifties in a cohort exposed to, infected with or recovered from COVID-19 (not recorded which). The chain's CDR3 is CATLDTAENIQYF. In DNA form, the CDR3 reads TGTGCCACCCTGGACACGGCCGAAAACATTCAGTACTTC.